This paragraph covers one T cell receptor beta chain sequence. The data were produced by immunoSEQ multiplex PCR, yet TCRdb's version contains in-frame clones alone and is incomplete. Among approximately 60,000 clones listed, approximately 90% were seen once. This sample stems from a study of PD-1 blockade in mismatch repair-deficient tumors. This TCR was recovered from an adult with mismatch repair-deficient cancer. Sample: peripheral blood, taken 52 weeks after starting pembrolizumab.

The CDR3, as DNA: TGTGCCAGCAGTTTAGGGAGAAGCACTGAAGCTTTCTTT. It yields the protein CASSLGRSTEAFF. The rearrangement joins TRBV27 to TRBJ1-1, with D unclear. The CDR3 is made up of 13 amino acids. V lost 2 bases and J lost 4, with 8 bases in between. The germline CDR1 and CDR2 sequences are MNHEY and SMNVEV (reference sequence).